Below, 6 T cell receptor beta chains from the same sample are listed, as sequenced in a study of shared clonotypes between healthy human individuals. Assay used: immunoSEQ multiplex PCR; TCRdb lists only in-frame clones, some missing. The sample has around 1 million clones, 76% seen once; the top ten hold around 1.4%. The sample consisted of memory CD4+ T cells sorted from blood. Specified subset: CD45RA-negative fraction. These receptors were collected from a man younger than 30 in good health.

The chain employs TRBV10-3 and TRBJ2-7; TRBD1 matches 8 bases. From germline, CDR1 is ENHRY and CDR2 SYGVKD. After removal of 0 bases from V and 0 bases from J, the junction contained 7 bases not matched to a gene. The length of the CDR3 is 17 residues. CDR3 nucleotide sequence: TGTGCCATCAGTGAGTCAAGGCGGGACAGGACCTCCTACGAGCAGTACTTC. Translated, it gives CAISESRRDRTSYEQYF.

This clone has more than one count but fewer than ten. The chain carries TRBV5-4 and TRBJ2-7; 9 nucleotides agree with TRBD2. J gave up 6 bases and V 4 bases, and 8 bases lay outside the gene matches. The CDR3 loop spans 14 amino acids. Germline V gives CDR1 SGHNT, CDR2 YYREEE (reference sequence). The CDR3 DNA follows: TGTGCCAGCAGCCGGGGAGCGGGGGGCCCCGAGCAGTACTTC. As protein: CASSRGAGGPEQYF. The whole variable domain, filled in from reference TRBV5-4 and TRBJ2-7, reads ETGVTQSPTHLIKTRGQQVTLRCSSQSGHNTVSWYQQALGQGPQFIFQYYREEENGRGNFPPRFSGLQFPNYSSELNVNALELDDSALYLCASSRGAGGPEQYFGPGTRLTVT.

The V gene is TRBV4-2, the J gene TRBJ1-2; D may be TRBD1 (5 bases). The CDR3 totals 15 residues. Trimming shortened V by 1 base and J by 2 bases, and 11 bases separated the two germline ends. Germline CDR1 and CDR2: LGHNA and YNFKEQ. The CDR3 reads CASSQVGQGNYGYTF. The CDR3 region has the DNA TGTGCCAGCAGCCAAGTTGGCCAGGGCAACTATGGCTACACCTTC.

This rearrangement joins TRBV6-5 to TRBJ2-5, with D possibly TRBD2 on 6 matching bases. V lost 7 bases, J lost 1 base, and 16 bases lay in between. The CDR3 runs 15 residues. In germline, CDR1 is MNHEY, CDR2 SVGAGI. This CDR3 reads CASKEQAGIQETQYF. The CDR3 DNA is TGTGCCAGCAAAGAGCAGGCGGGGATCCAAGAGACCCAGTACTTC.

The CDR3 sequence is CASKPDLSNTEAFF. In DNA form, the CDR3 reads TGTGCCAGCAAGCCCGACTTATCGAACACTGAAGCTTTCTTT. The chain has TRBV2 and TRBJ1-1; D not certain. Trimming removed 7 bases from V and 1 base from J, with 13 bases in between. Per germline, CDR1 SNHLY and CDR2 FYNNEI. The CDR3 loop spans 14 amino acids. The full variable domain, its missing parts supplied by reference TRBV2 and TRBJ1-1, is EPEVTQTPSHQVTQMGQEVILRCVPISNHLYFYWYRQILGQKVEFLVSFYNNEISEKSEIFDDQFSVERPDGSNFTLKIRSTKLEDSAMYFCASKPDLSNTEAFFGQGTRLTVV.

The chain links TRBV7-8 to TRBJ2-1; D ambiguous. The V gene lost 5 bases and the J gene lost 15 bases, with 5 bases spanning the gap. CDR1 SGHVS and CDR2 FQNEAQ come from the germline V gene. The CDR3 has 8 amino acids. The DNA of the CDR3 is TGTGCCAGCAGCCCGTCGTTCTTC. As protein: CASSPSFF.